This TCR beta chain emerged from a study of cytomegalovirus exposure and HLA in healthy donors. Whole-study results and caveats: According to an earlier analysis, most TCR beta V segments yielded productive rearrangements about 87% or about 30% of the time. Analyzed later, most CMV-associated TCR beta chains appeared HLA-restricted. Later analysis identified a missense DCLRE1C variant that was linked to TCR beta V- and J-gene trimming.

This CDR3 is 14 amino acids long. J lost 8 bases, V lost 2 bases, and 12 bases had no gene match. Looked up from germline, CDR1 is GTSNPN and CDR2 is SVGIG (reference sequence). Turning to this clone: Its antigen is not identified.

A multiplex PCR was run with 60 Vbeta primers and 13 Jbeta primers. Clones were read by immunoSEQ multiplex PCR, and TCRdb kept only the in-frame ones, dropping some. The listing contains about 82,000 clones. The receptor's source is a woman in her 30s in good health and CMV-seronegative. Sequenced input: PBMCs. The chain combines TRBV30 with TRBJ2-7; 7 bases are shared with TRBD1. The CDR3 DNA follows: TGTGCCTGGAGTCGGGAACAGGGGCCTTTGAAGCAGTACTTC. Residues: CAWSREQGPLKQYF.